The table lists the clone carrying this T cell receptor beta chain with many counts. CDR1 is LGHDT, CDR2 YNNKEL, per germline (reference sequence). V dropped 0 bases and J dropped 9 bases, with 18 bases sitting between them. The CDR3 runs to 16 residues. Here immunoSEQ multiplex PCR was the method, and the copy in TCRdb shows in-frame clones only, minus some. Of approximately 200,000 clones in the sample, 82% were seen once. This specimen belongs to a study of blood T cell repertoires in COVID-19. Sequencing was performed on peripheral blood. The rearrangement links TRBV3-1 (or the pseudogene TRBV3-2) to TRBJ2-1; D is perhaps TRBD1 (6 bases). The receptor comes from a human donor with acute or convalescent COVID-19. The donor label of this sample is uncertain. CDR3 in DNA: TGTGCCAGCAGCCAAGACAGGGGTTGGCAGATGCGTGAGCAGTTCTTC. Translation: CASSQDRGWQMREQFF.